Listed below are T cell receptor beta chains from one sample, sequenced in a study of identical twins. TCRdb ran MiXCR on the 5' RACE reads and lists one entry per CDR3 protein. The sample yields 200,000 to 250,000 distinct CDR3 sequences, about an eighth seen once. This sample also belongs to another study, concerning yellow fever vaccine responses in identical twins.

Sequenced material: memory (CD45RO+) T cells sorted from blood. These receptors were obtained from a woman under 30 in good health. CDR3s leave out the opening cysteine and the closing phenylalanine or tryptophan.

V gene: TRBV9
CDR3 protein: ASSVEGRPNSPLH

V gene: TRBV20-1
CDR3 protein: SARDGGTEETQY

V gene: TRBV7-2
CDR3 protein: ASSLDPAGGYNEQF

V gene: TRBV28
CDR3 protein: ASRGRGDRPYEQY

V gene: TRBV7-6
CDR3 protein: ASSFGQGIGGGSYNEQF

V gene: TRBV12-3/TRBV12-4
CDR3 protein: ASSLASGSINTQY

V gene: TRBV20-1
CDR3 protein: SARDHFRLAEYNEQF

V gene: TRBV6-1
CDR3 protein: ASKGQGTGANVLT

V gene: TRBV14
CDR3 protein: ASSQASRGSYNEQF

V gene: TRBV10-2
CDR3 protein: ASSESSGELF

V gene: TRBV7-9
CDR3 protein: ASSTGLAGKETQY

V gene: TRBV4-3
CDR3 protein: ASSQGEGRYEQY

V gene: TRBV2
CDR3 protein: ASSIIGGLRAGY

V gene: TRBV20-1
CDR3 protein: SARVQEAEQY

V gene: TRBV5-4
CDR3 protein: ASSFDLSYEQY

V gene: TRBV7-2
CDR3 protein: ASSLGPSESAEQF

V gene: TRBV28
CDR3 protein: ASSSTGAPYEQY

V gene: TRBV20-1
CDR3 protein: SARAEWVTGELF

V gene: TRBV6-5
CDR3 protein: ASSYSSVGATTGELF

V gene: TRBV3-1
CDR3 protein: ASSSRGGETQY

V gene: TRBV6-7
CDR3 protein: LARTGTSNTGELF

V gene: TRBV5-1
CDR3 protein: ASSQTANTGELF

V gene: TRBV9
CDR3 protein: ASSPLPGGLAGNEQF

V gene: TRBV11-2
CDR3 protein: ASSPRPGQGSTGELF

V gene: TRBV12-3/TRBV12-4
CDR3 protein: ASSSFTNTGELF

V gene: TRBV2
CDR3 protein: ASSEEWLATDNEQF

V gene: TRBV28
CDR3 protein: ASSLYLGSSYNEQF

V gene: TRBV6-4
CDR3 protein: ASKDSPDTDTQY